The 8 T cell receptor beta chains reported below all come from one sample, sequenced in a study of T cell changes during pregnancy in multiple sclerosis (dated by TCRdb to the late 2010s). Libraries were made using the immunoSEQ multiplex PCR assay. In its TCRdb copy, this immuneACCESS table keeps in-frame sequences only and misses some clones. Where compared with another copy, unresolved V genes explain less than half of these, and the others have no known cause. Here the sample has 50,000 to 70,000 clones; roughly 92% occur a single time. The leading ten clones occupy roughly 1.5% of the sample. This specimen consisted of peripheral blood, obtained in the second trimester of pregnancy. The receptor source for this set is a female donor with multiple sclerosis, enrolled in a pregnancy study.

J is TRBJ2-1 and V is TRBV5-1; 9 positions match TRBD2. Germline loops: CDR1 SGHRS, CDR2 YFSETQ. The CDR3 covers 16 residues. Trimming cost V 1 base and J 10 bases; bases outside gene matches: 12. CDR3 in amino acids: CASSLPPSGTSREQFF. The CDR3 bases are TGCGCCAGCAGCTTGCCTCCTTCCGGGACTAGCCGGGAGCAGTTCTTC.

This chain uses TRBV6-5 with TRBJ2-1, with 8 bases lining up with TRBD2. The germline V gene has CDR1 MNHEY and CDR2 SVGAGI. V shed 4 bases, J shed 7 bases, and the junction held 3 bases outside the gene matches. The CDR3 has 13 amino acids. The CDR3 reads CASSLLAGNEQFF. CDR3 bases: TGTGCCAGCAGTTTATTAGCGGGGAATGAGCAGTTCTTC.

This rearrangement joins TRBV28 to TRBJ1-5; 9 bases agree with TRBD1. The V segment lost 9 bases and the J segment 6 bases; nucleotides outside the gene matches: 6. CDR1 and CDR2 from the germline V gene are MDHEN and SYDVKM. The CDR3 has 13 residues. In DNA form, the CDR3 reads TGTGCCAGTATTGGGACAGGGCTTCAGCCCCAGCATTTT. Its protein product is CASIGTGLQPQHF.

The chain combines TRBV7-9 with TRBJ1-5; TRBD1 might be the D (6 bases). V was pared by 1 base and J by 3 bases, with 10 bases between. This CDR3 contains 15 residues. Germline values: CDR1 SEHNR, CDR2 FQNEAQ (reference sequence). Here the CDR3 reads CASSLGTVNNQPQHF. CDR3 nucleotides: TGTGCCAGCAGCTTAGGGACAGTTAACAATCAGCCCCAGCATTTT. The variable domain in full, with the rest retrieved from reference TRBV7-9 and TRBJ1-5, is DTGVSQNPRHKITKRGQNVTFRCDPISEHNRLYWYRQTLGQGPEFLTYFQNEAQLEKSRLLSDRFSAERPKGSFSTLEIQRTEQGDSAMYLCASSLGTVNNQPQHFGDGTRLSIL.

This chain joins TRBV5-6 and TRBJ2-2; D is undetermined. Trimming shortened V by 0 bases and J by 5 bases, and 14 bases separated the two germline ends. The CDR3 consists of 16 residues. CDR1 and CDR2 from the germline V gene are SGHDT and YYEEEE. DNA for the CDR3: TGTGCCAGCAGCTTGGCCCCCAGAGGTCGAACCGGGGAGCTGTTTTTT. This encodes CASSLAPRGRTGELFF. Based on the CDR3 plus reference TRBV5-6 and TRBJ2-2, the full variable domain is DAGVTQSPTHLIKTRGQQVTLRCSPKSGHDTVSWYQQALGQGPQFIFQYYEEEERQRGNFPDRFSGHQFPNYSSELNVNALLLGDSALYLCASSLAPRGRTGELFFGEGSRLTVL.

V usage is TRBV9 and J usage is TRBJ2-1; perhaps TRBD2 as D (5 bases). There are 14 residues in the CDR3. The V end lost 3 bases, the J end lost 15 bases, and 22 bases lay between the germline ends. Germline CDR1 reads SGDLS; CDR2 reads YYNGEE. CDR3 protein: CASSGEVATTSLFF. For the CDR3, the DNA is TGTGCCAGCAGCGGAGAGGTAGCGACCACCTCGTTGTTCTTC. Variable domain in full (rest from reference TRBV9 and TRBJ2-1): DSGVTQTPKHLITATGQRVTLRCSPRSGDLSVYWYQQSLDQGLQFLIQYYNGEERAKGNILERFSAQQFPDLHSELNLSSLELGDSALYFCASSGEVATTSLFFGPGTRLTVL.

The rearrangement joins TRBV4-2 to TRBJ2-2; D ambiguous. V shed 1 base and J shed 7 bases, with 10 bases lying between them. Germline CDR1 is LGHNA and CDR2 is YNFKEQ. The CDR3 is made up of 14 amino acids. The CDR3 sequence: CASSQGPGFGELFF. For the CDR3, the DNA is TGTGCCAGCAGCCAAGGTCCAGGCTTCGGGGAGCTGTTTTTT.

This chain links TRBV19 with TRBJ2-3, with TRBD1 matching over 11 bases. The CDR3 runs to 14 residues. Per the germline V gene, CDR1 is LNHDA and CDR2 is SQIVND (reference sequence). Unmatched junction bases numbered 4, after V lost 5 bases and J lost 6 bases. The CDR3 is CASSGGQGVDTQYF. The CDR3 bases are TGTGCCAGTAGTGGGGGACAGGGGGTGGATACGCAGTATTTT.